This TCR beta chain was retrieved from a study of cytomegalovirus exposure and HLA in healthy donors. The study, taken as a whole, reports: The study designated 150 or so TCR beta chains cytomegalovirus-associated.

In the PCR, 60 Vbeta and 13 Jbeta primers were used. Method: immunoSEQ multiplex PCR; TCRdb's copy keeps in-frame clones and lacks some. The sample includes 150,000 to 180,000 clones, about 68% of them seen just once. Germline CDR1 and CDR2: PRHDT and FYEKMQ (reference sequence). Trimming took off 4 bases at V and 8 bases at J, with 5 bases between the two ends. The CDR3 sequence is 10 residues long. Concerning this clone itself: Its antigen is not identified.

The sample was PBMCs. V usage is TRBV13 and J usage is TRBJ1-2; unclear D gene. The clonotype originates from a young man in good health and CMV-seronegative. CDR3 protein: CASSSRGYTF. The CDR3 DNA reads TGTGCCAGCAGCTCCCGGGGCTACACCTTC. The full variable domain, rest sourced from reference TRBV13 and TRBJ1-2, is AAGVIQSPRHLIKEKRETATLKCYPIPRHDTVYWYQQGPGQDPQFLISFYEKMQSDKGSIPDRFSAQQFSDYHSELNMSSLELGDSALYFCASSSRGYTFGSGTRLTVV.